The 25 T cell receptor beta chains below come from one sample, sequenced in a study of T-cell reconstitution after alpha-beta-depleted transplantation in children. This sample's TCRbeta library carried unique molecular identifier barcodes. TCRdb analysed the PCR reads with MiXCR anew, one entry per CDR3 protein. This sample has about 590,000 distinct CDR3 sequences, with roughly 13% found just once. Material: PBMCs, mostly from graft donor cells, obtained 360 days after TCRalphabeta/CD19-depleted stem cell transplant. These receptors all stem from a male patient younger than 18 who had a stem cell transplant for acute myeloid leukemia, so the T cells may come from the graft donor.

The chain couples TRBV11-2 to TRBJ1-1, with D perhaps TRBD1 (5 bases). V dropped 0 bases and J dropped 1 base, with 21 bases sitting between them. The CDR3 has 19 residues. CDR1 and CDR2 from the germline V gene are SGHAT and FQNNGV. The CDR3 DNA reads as TGTGCCAGCAGCTTAGAGGTACCGGGACGGATGAATTGGAACACTGAAGCTTTCTTT. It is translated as CASSLEVPGRMNWNTEAFF.

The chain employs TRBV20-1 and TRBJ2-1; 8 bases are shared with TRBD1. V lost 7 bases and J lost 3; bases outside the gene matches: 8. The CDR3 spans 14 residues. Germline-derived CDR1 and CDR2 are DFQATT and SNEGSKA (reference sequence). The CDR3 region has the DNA TGCAGTGGTCAGACAGGGGTCGGCTACAATGAGCAGTTCTTC. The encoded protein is CSGQTGVGYNEQFF.

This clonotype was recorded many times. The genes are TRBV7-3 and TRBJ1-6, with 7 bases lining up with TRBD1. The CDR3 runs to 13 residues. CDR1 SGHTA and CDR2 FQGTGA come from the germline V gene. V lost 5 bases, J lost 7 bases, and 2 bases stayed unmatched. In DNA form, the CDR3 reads TGTGCCAGCAGCCCAGGGGGGAATTCACCCCTCCACTTT. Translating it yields CASSPGGNSPLHF.

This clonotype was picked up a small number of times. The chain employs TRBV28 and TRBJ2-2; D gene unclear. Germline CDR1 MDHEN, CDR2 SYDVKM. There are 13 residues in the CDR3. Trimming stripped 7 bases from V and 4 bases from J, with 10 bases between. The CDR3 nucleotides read TGTGCCAGCAACCCTTCACCCACCGGGGAGCTGTTTTTT. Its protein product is CASNPSPTGELFF.

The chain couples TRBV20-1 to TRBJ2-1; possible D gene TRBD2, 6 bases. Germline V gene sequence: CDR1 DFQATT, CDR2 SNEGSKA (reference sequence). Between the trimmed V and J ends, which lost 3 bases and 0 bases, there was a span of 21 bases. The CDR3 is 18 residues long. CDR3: CSARSSEGGKSSYNEQFF. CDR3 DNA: TGCAGTGCTAGGTCGAGTGAAGGCGGGAAGAGCTCCTACAATGAGCAGTTCTTC.

Written as DNA, the CDR3 is TGTGCCAGCAGCTTAGCGGGGACAGTGTTCTCGGTCTACAATGAGCAGTTCTTC. It encodes CASSLAGTVFSVYNEQFF. The rearrangement uses TRBV7-6 and TRBJ2-1; TRBD1 agrees at 7 bases. The V segment lost 0 bases and the J segment 3 bases; nucleotides outside the gene matches: 11. Germline loops: CDR1 SGHVS, CDR2 FNYEAQ. The CDR3 sequence is 18 residues long. Full variable domain (missing parts from reference TRBV7-6 and TRBJ2-1): GAGVSQSPRYKVTKRGQDVALRCDPISGHVSLYWYRQALGQGPEFLTYFNYEAQQDKSGLPNDRFSAERPEGSISTLTIQRTEQRDSAMYRCASSLAGTVFSVYNEQFFGPGTRLTVL.

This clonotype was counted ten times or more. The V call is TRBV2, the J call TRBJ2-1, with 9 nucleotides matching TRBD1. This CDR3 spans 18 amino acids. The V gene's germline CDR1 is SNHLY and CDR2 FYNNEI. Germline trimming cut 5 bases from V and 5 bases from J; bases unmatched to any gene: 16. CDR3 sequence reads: CASSTGGARASRNNEQFF. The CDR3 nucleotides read TGTGCCAGCAGTACAGGGGGCGCGCGAGCTTCCCGAAACAATGAGCAGTTCTTC.

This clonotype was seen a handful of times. The CDR3: CASINLAGGRQFF. The CDR3 nucleotides read TGCGCCAGCATTAATTTAGCGGGGGGCCGGCAGTTCTTC. The chain couples TRBV5-1 to TRBJ2-1; 10 nucleotides match TRBD2. Trimming removed 6 bases from V and 12 bases from J; junction bases left unmatched: 9. The germline V gene encodes CDR1 SGHRS and CDR2 YFSETQ. The CDR3 is 13 residues long.

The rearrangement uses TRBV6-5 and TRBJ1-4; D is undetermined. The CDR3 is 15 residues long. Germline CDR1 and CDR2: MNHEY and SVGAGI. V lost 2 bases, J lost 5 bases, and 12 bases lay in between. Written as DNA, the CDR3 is TGTGCCAGCAGTTACCTACTAGGGTCGAATGAAAAACTGTTTTTT. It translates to CASSYLLGSNEKLFF.

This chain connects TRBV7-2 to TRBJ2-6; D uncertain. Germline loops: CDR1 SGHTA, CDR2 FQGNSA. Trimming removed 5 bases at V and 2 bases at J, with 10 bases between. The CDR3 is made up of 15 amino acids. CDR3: CASSPDAAGANVLTF. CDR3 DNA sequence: TGTGCCAGCAGCCCAGACGCGGCTGGGGCCAACGTCCTGACTTTC.

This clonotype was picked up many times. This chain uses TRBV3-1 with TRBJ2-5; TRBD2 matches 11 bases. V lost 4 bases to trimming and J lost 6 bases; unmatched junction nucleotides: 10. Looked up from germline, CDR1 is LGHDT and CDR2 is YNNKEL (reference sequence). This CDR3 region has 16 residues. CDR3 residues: CASSRTTSGSGKTQYF. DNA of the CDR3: TGTGCCAGCAGCCGAACCACTAGCGGGAGTGGTAAGACCCAGTACTTC.

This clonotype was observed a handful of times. The CDR3 bases are TGTGCCACCAGCTTCTCTGGTAGCCTTCTCGAGCAGTACTTC. It encodes CATSFSGSLLEQYF. This chain links TRBV15 with TRBJ2-7; D ambiguous. Germline loops: CDR1 LNHNV, CDR2 YYDKDF (reference sequence). This CDR3 has 14 residues. Trimming stripped 5 bases from V and 6 bases from J, with 17 bases between.

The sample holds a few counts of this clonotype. CDR3: CASSPTRRGDTQYF. The CDR3 DNA is TGTGCCAGCAGCCCTACTCGTCGGGGGGATACGCAGTATTTT. The genes are TRBV6-1 and TRBJ2-3; TRBD2 might be the D (6 bases). CDR3 length equals 14 residues. Germline V gene sequence: CDR1 MNHNS, CDR2 SASEGT. V lost 6 bases, J lost 6 bases, and 16 bases lay in between.

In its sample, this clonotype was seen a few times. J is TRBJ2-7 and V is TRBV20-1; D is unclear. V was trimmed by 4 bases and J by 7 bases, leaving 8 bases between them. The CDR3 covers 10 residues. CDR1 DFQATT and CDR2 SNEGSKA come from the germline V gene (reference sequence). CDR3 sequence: CSATSLEQYF. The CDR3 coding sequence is TGCAGTGCTACGTCCCTGGAGCAGTACTTC.

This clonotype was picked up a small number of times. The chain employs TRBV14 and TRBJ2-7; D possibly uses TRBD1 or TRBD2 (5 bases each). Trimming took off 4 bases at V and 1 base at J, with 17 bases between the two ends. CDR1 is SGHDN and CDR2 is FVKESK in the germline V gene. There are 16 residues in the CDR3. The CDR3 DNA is TGTGCCAGCAGCCTCCTACCGGGACCACGATCCTACGAGCAGTACTTC. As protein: CASSLLPGPRSYEQYF. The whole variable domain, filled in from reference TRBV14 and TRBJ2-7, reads EAGVTQFPSHSVIEKGQTVTLRCDPISGHDNLYWYRRVMGKEIKFLLHFVKESKQDESGMPNNRFLAERTGGTYSTLKVQPAELEDSGVYFCASSLLPGPRSYEQYFGPGTRLTVT.

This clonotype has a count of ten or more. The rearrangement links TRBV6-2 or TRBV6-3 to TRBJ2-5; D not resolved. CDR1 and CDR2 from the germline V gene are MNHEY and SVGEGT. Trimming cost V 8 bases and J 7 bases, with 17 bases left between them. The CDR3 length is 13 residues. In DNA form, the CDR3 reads TGTGCCAGCCTTACCAACCGGAGAGGGACCCAGTACTTC. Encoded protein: CASLTNRRGTQYF.

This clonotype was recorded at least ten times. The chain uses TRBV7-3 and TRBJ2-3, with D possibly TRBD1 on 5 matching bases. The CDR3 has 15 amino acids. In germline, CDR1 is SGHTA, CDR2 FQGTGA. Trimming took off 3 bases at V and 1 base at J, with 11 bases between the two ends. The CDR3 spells CASSFPDTRTDTQYF. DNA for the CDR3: TGTGCCAGCAGCTTCCCGGACACCCGCACAGATACGCAGTATTTT.

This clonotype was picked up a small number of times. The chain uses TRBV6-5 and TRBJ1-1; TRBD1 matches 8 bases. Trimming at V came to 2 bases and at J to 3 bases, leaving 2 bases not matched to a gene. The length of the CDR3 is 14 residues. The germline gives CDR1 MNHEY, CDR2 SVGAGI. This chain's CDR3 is CASSYVQGDTEAFF. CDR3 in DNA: TGTGCCAGCAGTTACGTACAGGGGGACACTGAAGCTTTCTTT.

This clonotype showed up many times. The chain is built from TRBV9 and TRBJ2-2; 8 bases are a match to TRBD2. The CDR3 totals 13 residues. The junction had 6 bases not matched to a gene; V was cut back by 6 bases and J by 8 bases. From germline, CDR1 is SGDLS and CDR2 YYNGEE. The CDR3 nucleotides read TGTGCCAGCAACTCAGCGGGAGCGGGGGAGCTGTTTTTT. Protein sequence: CASNSAGAGELFF.

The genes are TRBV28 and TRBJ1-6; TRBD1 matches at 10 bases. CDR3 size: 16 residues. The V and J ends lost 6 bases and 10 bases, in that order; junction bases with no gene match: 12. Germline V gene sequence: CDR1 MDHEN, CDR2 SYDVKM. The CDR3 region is CASSLIWGQGKSPLHF. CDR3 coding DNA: TGTGCCAGCAGCCTTATATGGGGACAGGGGAAATCACCCCTCCACTTT. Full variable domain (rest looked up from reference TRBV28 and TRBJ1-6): DVKVTQSSRYLVKRTGEKVFLECVQDMDHENMFWYRQDPGLGLRLIYFSYDVKMKEKGDIPEGYSVSREKKERFSLILESASTNQTSMYLCASSLIWGQGKSPLHFGNGTRLTVT.

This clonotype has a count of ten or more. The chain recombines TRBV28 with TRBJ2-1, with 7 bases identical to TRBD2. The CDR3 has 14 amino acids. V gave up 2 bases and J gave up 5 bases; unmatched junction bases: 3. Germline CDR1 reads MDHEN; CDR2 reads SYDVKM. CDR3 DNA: TGTGCCAGCAGTTTAAAGACTAGCCACAATGAGCAGTTCTTC. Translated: CASSLKTSHNEQFF.

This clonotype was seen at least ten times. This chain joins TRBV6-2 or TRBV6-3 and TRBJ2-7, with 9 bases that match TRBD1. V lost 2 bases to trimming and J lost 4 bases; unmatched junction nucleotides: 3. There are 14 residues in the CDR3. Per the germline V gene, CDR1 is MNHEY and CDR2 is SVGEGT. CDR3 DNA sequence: TGTGCCAGCAGTTACGCGGACAGGGGTTACGAGCAGTACTTC. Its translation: CASSYADRGYEQYF.

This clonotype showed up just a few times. CDR3 DNA: TGTGCCAGCAGCCCAGGAGGGGGCGTGGACGAGCAGTACTTC. The encoded protein is CASSPGGGVDEQYF. This chain joins TRBV3-1 and TRBJ2-7; a weak D match, TRBD1 (7 bases). This CDR3 region has 14 residues. Germline-derived CDR1 and CDR2 are LGHDT and YNNKEL (reference sequence). Trimming left V 4 bases short and J 5 bases short, with 15 bases between.

The CDR3 here is CSPLAGGMGETQYF. DNA of the CDR3: TGCAGCCCGCTAGCGGGAGGAATGGGAGAGACCCAGTACTTC. This chain joins TRBV20-1 and TRBJ2-5, with 11 positions matching TRBD2. This CDR3 contains 14 residues. CDR1 and CDR2 (germline): DFQATT, SNEGSKA (reference sequence).

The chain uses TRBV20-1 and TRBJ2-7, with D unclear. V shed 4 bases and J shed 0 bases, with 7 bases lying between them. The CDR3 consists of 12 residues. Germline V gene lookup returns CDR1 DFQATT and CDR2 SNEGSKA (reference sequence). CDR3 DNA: TGCAGTGCTACGAGTAGCTCCTACGAGCAGTACTTC. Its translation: CSATSSSYEQYF.